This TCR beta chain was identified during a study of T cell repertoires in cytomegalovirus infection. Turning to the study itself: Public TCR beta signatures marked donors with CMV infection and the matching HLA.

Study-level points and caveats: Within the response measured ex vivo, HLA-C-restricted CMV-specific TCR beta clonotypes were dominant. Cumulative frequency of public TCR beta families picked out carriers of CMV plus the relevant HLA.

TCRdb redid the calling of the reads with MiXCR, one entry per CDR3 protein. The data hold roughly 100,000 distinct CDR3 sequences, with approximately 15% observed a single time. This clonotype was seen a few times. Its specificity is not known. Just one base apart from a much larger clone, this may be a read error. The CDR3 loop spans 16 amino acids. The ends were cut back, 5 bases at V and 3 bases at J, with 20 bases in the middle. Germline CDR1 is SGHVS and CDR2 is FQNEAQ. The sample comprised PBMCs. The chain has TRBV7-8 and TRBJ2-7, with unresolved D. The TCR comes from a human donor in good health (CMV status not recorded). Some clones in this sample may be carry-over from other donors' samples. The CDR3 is CASSLRPSPGGYEQYF. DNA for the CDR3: TGTGCCAGCAGCCTCCGTCCGAGCCCGGGCGGCTACGAGCAGTACTTC.